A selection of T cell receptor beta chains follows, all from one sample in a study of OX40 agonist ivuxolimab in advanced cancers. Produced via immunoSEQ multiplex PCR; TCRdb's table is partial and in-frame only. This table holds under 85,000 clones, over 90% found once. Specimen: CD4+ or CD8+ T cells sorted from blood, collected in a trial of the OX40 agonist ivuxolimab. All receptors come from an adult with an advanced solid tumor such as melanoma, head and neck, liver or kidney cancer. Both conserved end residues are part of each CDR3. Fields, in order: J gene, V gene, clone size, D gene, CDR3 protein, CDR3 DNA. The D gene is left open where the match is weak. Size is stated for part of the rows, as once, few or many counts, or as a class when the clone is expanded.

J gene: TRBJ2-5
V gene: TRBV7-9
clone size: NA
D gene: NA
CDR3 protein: CASSPVYQETQYF
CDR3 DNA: TGTGCCAGCAGCCCTGTCTACCAAGAGACCCAGTACTTC

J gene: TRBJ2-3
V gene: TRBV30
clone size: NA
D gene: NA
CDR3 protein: CAWSVMGPDTQYF
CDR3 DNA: TGTGCCTGGAGTGTTATGGGGCCAGATACGCAGTATTTT

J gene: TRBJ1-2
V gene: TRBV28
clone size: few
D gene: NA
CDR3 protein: CASWGPRRTRDGYTF
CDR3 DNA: TGTGCCAGCTGGGGTCCTCGAAGAACCCGGGATGGCTACACCTTC

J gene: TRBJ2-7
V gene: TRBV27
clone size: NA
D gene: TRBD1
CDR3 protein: CASSLTGVVYEQYF
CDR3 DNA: TGTGCCAGCAGTTTGACAGGGGTGGTCTACGAGCAGTACTTC

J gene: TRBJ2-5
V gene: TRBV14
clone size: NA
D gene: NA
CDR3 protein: CASSQGSAGIQETQYF
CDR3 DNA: TGTGCCAGCAGCCAAGGCAGTGCGGGGATACAAGAGACCCAGTACTTC

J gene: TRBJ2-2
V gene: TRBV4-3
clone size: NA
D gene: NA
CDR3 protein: CASSQDSGRGSGELFF
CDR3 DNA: TGCGCCAGCAGCCAAGATTCTGGCAGGGGCTCCGGGGAGCTGTTTTTT

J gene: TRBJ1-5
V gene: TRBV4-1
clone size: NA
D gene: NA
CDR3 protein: CASSPTVTLSNQPQHF
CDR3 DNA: TGCGCCAGCAGCCCAACCGTCACCCTTAGCAATCAGCCCCAGCATTTT

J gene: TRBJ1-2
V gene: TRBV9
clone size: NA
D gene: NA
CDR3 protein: CASSVEADNYGYTF
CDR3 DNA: TGTGCCAGCAGCGTAGAGGCAGACAACTATGGCTACACCTTC

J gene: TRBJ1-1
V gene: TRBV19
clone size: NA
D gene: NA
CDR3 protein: CASSETGTDTEAFF
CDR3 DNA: TGTGCCAGTAGTGAGACAGGTACGGACACTGAAGCTTTCTTT

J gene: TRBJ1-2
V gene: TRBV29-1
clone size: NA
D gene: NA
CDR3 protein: CSVDSRGLSSYGYTF
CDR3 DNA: TGCAGCGTTGATTCCAGGGGACTAAGCAGCTATGGCTACACCTTC

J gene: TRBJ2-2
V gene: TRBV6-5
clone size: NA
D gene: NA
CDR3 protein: CASSYSLGNTGELFF
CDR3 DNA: TGTGCCAGCAGTTACTCTCTAGGAAACACCGGGGAGCTGTTTTTT

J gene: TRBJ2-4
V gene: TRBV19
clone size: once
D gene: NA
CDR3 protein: CASSMGPSRIYQYF
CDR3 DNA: TGTGCCAGTAGTATGGGTCCAAGTCGAATATATCAGTACTTC

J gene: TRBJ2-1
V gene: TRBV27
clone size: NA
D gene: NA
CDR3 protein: CASLSSYNEQFF
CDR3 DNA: TGTGCCAGCCTGAGCTCCTACAATGAGCAGTTCTTC

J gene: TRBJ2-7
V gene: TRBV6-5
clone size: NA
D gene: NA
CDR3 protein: CASSYREGYEQYF
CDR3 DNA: TGTGCCAGCAGTTACAGGGAAGGCTACGAGCAGTACTTC

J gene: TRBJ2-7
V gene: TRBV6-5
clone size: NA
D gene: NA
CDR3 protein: CASSYGSGAYEQYF
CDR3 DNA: TGTGCCAGCAGTTACGGTAGCGGAGCCTACGAGCAGTACTTC

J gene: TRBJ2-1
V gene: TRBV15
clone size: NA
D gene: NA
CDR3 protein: CATSRVITLTSSYNEQFF
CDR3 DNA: TGTGCCACCAGCAGAGTAATTACCTTAACGAGCTCCTACAATGAGCAGTTCTTC

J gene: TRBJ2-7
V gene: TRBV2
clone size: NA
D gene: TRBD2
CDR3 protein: CASSAPASGNTYEQYF
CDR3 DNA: TGTGCCAGCAGTGCCCCGGCTAGCGGGAACACCTACGAGCAGTACTTC

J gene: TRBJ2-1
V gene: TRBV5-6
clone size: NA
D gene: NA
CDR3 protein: CASSLDWRSSYNEQFF
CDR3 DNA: TGTGCCAGCAGCTTGGATTGGAGGAGCTCCTACAATGAGCAGTTCTTC

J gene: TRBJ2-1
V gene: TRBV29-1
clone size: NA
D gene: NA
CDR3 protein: CSGRDSYNEQFF
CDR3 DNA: TGCAGCGGCCGGGACTCCTACAATGAGCAGTTCTTC

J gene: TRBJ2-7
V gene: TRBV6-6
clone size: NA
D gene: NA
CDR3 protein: CASSSTVYEQYF
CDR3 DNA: TGTGCCAGCTCTTCGACAGTTTACGAGCAGTACTTC

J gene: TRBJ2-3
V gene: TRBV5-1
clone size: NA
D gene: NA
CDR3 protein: CASSSGRSGQDTQYF
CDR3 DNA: TGCGCCAGCAGCTCGGGACGGTCTGGTCAGGATACGCAGTATTTT

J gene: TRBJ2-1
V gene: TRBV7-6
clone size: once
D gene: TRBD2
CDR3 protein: CASSLEVAGGPGEQFF
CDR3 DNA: TGTGCCAGCAGCTTAGAGGTAGCGGGAGGGCCAGGTGAGCAGTTCTTC

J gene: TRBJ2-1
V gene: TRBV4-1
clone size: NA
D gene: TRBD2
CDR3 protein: CASSQGGYEQFF
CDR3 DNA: TGCGCCAGCAGCCAGGGGGGGTATGAGCAGTTCTTC

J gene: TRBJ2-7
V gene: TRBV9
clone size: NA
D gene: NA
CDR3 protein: CASSVGGGWVEQYF
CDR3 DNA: TGTGCCAGCAGCGTAGGTGGAGGGTGGGTGGAGCAGTACTTC

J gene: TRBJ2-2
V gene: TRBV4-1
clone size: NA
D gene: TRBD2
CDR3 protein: CASSQESLAGWSGELFF
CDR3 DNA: TGCGCCAGCAGCCAAGAATCACTAGCGGGTTGGTCCGGGGAGCTGTTTTTT

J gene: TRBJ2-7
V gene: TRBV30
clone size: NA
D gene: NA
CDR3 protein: CACYRALSYEQYF
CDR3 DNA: TGTGCCTGTTACAGGGCCCTCTCCTACGAGCAGTACTTC

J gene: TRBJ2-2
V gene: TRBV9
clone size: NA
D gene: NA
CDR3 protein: CASSVGASLDGELFF
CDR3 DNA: TGTGCCAGCAGCGTAGGGGCTAGCTTGGACGGGGAGCTGTTTTTT

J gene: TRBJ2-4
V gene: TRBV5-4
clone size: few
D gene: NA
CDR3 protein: CASSLESGLEENIQYF
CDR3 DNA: TGTGCCAGCAGCTTGGAAAGCGGACTCGAAGAAAACATTCAGTACTTC

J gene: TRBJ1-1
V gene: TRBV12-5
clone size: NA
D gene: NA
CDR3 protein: CASGSGAGLNTEAFF
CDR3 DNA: TGTGCTAGTGGTTCCGGCGCAGGGCTGAACACTGAAGCTTTCTTT

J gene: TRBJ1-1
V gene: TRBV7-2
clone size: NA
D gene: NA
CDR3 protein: CASHSPGAGAFF
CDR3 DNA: TGTGCCAGCCACAGCCCGGGGGCCGGTGCTTTCTTT

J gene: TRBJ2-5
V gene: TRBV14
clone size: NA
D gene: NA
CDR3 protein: CASSQEWETQYF
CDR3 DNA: TGTGCCAGCAGCCAAGAGTGGGAGACCCAGTACTTC

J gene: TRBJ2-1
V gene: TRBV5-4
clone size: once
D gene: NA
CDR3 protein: CASREMGRLFF
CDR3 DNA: TGTGCCAGCAGGGAAATGGGGAGACTGTTCTTC

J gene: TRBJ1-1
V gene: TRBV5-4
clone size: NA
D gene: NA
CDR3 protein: CASSSPDVTNTEAFF
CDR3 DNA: TGTGCCAGCAGCTCCCCGGACGTTACGAACACTGAAGCTTTCTTT

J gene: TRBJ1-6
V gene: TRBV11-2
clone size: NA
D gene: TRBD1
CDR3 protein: CASRVGVGGFLSPLHF
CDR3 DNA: TGTGCCAGCAGAGTAGGGGTAGGGGGCTTTCTTTCACCCCTCCACTTT